The sequence of this T cell receptor beta chain was determined in a study of blood T cell repertoires in COVID-19. Study background: Sources were T cells, B-cell-depleted T cells, or PBMCs; the material itself was cDNA or gDNA.

Assay used: immunoSEQ multiplex PCR; TCRdb lists only in-frame clones, some missing. This repertoire shows fewer than 350,000 clones, 85% to 90% found once; its top ten account for 12%. Those enrolled in Seattle joined during active infection and were followed longitudinally afterward. The receptor's source is a woman aged 25-40 years with COVID-19, enrolled during active disease. Sequencing was performed on peripheral blood.

CDR3 coding DNA: TGTGCCAGCACCGCCACAGGTGATACGCAGCCCCAGCATTTT. Residues: CASTATGDTQPQHF. V is TRBV2 and J is TRBJ1-5; a possible D gene is TRBD1 (5 bases). CDR3 length equals 14 residues. Germline CDR1 and CDR2: SNHLY and FYNNEI. Trimming took off 7 bases at V and 7 bases at J, with 17 bases between the two ends.